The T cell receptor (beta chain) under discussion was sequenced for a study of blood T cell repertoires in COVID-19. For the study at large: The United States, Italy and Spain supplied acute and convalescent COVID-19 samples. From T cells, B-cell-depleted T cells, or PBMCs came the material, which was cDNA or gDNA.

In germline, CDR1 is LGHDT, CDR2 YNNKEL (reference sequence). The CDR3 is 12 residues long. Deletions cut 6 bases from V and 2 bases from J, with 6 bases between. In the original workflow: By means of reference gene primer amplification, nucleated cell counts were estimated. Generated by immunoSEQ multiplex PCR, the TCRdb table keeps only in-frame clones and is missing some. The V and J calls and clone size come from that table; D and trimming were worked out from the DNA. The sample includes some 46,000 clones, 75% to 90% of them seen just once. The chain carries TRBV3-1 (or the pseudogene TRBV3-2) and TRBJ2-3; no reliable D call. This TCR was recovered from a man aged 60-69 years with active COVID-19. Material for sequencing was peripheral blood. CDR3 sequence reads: CASSSSTDTQYF. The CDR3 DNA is TGTGCCAGCAGTTCATCCACAGATACGCAGTATTTT.